These 30 T cell receptor beta chains originate from one sample sequenced in a study of blood T cell repertoires in COVID-19. The assay was immunoSEQ multiplex PCR, and TCRdb's table has in-frame clones only and misses some. This repertoire shows 90,000 to 120,000 clones, about 90% found once; its top ten account for roughly 1.3%. Specimen: peripheral blood. All receptors come from a woman under 40 with acute or convalescent COVID-19.

CDR3 amino acids: CASSPPEGREYNEQFF. The DNA of the CDR3 is TGTGCCAGCAGCCCCCCGGAGGGGCGGGAATACAATGAGCAGTTCTTC. This chain connects TRBV9 to TRBJ2-1; D is perhaps TRBD2 (6 bases). Trimming took off 4 bases at V and 4 bases at J, with 18 bases between the two ends. The germline V gene encodes CDR1 SGDLS and CDR2 YYNGEE. This CDR3 contains 16 residues.

The V gene is TRBV6-5, the J gene TRBJ2-2, with a tentative D call TRBD2 (6 bases). Germline V gene lookup returns CDR1 MNHEY and CDR2 SVGAGI. Trimming left V 10 bases short and J 2 bases short, with 17 bases between. The CDR3 length is 15 residues. CDR3 sequence reads: CATNFHGGNTGELFF. CDR3 nucleotide sequence: TGTGCCACCAATTTCCACGGGGGAAACACCGGGGAGCTGTTTTTT.

The rearrangement uses TRBV11-2 and TRBJ2-3; D possibly corresponds to TRBD1 (5 bases). The CDR3 totals 13 residues. V was cut by 4 bases and J by 6 bases, with 11 bases left in between. Germline V gene sequence: CDR1 SGHAT, CDR2 FQNNGV. The DNA for the CDR3 is TGTGCCAGCAGCTACCCGCCAGGGGATACGCAGTATTTT. Residues: CASSYPPGDTQYF.

This CDR3 is CASSSSGTGGSQHF. The DNA of the CDR3 is TGTGCCAGCAGTTCGTCCGGGACAGGGGGTTCCCAGCATTTT. This chain uses TRBV6-6 with TRBJ1-5; 11 bases match TRBD1. This CDR3 spans 14 amino acids. Looked up from germline, CDR1 is MNHNY and CDR2 is SVGAGI (reference sequence). The junction had 7 bases not matched to a gene; V was cut back by 4 bases and J by 11 bases.

The rearrangement uses TRBV19 and TRBJ2-5; D may be TRBD1 (5 bases). This CDR3 is built from 15 residues. CDR1 and CDR2 (germline): LNHDA, SQIVND (reference sequence). The V and J ends lost 4 bases and 1 base respectively, with 13 bases between them. The CDR3 nucleotides are TGTGCCAGTAGTACGCCCGGACACCCCCAAGAGACCCAGTACTTC. Its protein product is CASSTPGHPQETQYF.

This chain uses TRBV6-1 with TRBJ1-6; no reliable D call. The CDR3 covers 16 residues. The germline CDR1 and CDR2 sequences are MNHNS and SASEGT. Trimming took 3 bases from V and 0 from J, leaving 9 bases between them. Here the CDR3 DNA reads TGTGCCAGCAGTGACCAGGCCAGCTCCTATAATTCACCCCTCCACTTT. Residues: CASSDQASSYNSPLHF.

The V gene is TRBV4-2, the J gene TRBJ1-2; D is perhaps TRBD1 (5 bases). V shed 0 bases and J shed 8 bases, with 16 bases lying between them. Germline assignment: CDR1 LGHNA and CDR2 YNFKEQ. The length of the CDR3 is 15 residues. CDR3 protein: CASSQDRGTTKGYTF. CDR3 DNA: TGTGCCAGCAGCCAAGATCGGGGGACCACTAAAGGCTACACCTTC.

This clone has a single count. This chain links TRBV7-2 with TRBJ1-6, with TRBD1 identical over 7 bases. Unmatched junction bases numbered 3, after V lost 1 base and J lost 3 bases. This CDR3 comprises 16 residues. Germline V gene sequence: CDR1 SGHTA, CDR2 FQGNSA. In nucleotides, the CDR3 is TGTGCCAGCAGCTTAGGTCCAGGGGGCTATAATTCACCCCTCCACTTT. It codes for CASSLGPGGYNSPLHF.

This chain uses TRBV29-1 with TRBJ2-3; the match to TRBD1 covers 10 bases. Germline CDR1 and CDR2: SQVTM and ANQGSEA. V shed 7 bases, J shed 5 bases, and the junction held 6 bases outside the gene matches. The CDR3 has 13 amino acids. The CDR3 protein is CSGGGQGLDTQYF. The CDR3 DNA is TGCAGCGGGGGGGGACAGGGGTTAGATACGCAGTATTTT.

This sequence joins TRBV2 and TRBJ2-5, with D maybe TRBD2 (6 bases). The germline CDR1 and CDR2 sequences are SNHLY and FYNNEI. There are 13 residues in the CDR3. V was trimmed by 8 bases and J by 5 bases, leaving 15 bases between them. The CDR3 sequence is CASPTEGRETQYF. Written as DNA, the CDR3 is TGTGCCAGCCCTACCGAGGGGAGGGAGACCCAGTACTTC.

V gene TRBV9 combines with J gene TRBJ1-2; D might be TRBD1 (6 bases). The V and J ends lost 1 base and 6 bases respectively, with 16 bases between them. The CDR3 sequence is 15 residues long. Per the germline V gene, CDR1 is SGDLS and CDR2 is YYNGEE. CDR3: CASSVMRQGRDGYTF. The CDR3 DNA reads as TGTGCCAGCAGCGTAATGAGGCAGGGGAGGGATGGCTACACCTTC.

The V gene is TRBV7-6, the J gene TRBJ2-6; weak D call: TRBD1 (6 bases). This CDR3 spans 16 amino acids. Between the trimmed V and J ends, which lost 4 bases and 4 bases, there was a span of 14 bases. Germline V gene lookup returns CDR1 SGHVS and CDR2 FNYEAQ. CDR3 DNA: TGTGCCAGCAGCTACAGGGTTCTAGGGGGGGCCAACGTCCTGACTTTC. Translation gives CASSYRVLGGANVLTF.

The chain employs TRBV6-5 and TRBJ2-7, with 9 bases aligning to TRBD1. This CDR3 has 14 amino acids. Germline CDR1 and CDR2: MNHEY and SVGAGI. V lost 6 bases, J lost 4 bases, and 7 bases stayed unmatched. DNA for the CDR3: TGTGCCAGCAGCCGGGACAGGGACCATTACGAGCAGTACTTC. This encodes CASSRDRDHYEQYF.

The chain uses TRBV11-2 and TRBJ2-1, with D hard to call. The CDR3 contains 16 residues. Germline CDR1 is SGHAT and CDR2 is FQNNGV. V gave up 3 bases and J gave up 4 bases, with 16 bases separating them. Written as DNA, the CDR3 is TGTGCCAGCAGCTTCCTCCGTATGGCCCAGTACAATGAGCAGTTCTTC. Its translation is CASSFLRMAQYNEQFF.

This clone has just one count. This CDR3 is also generated by other DNA sequences in the sample. The V and J genes are TRBV12-3 or TRBV12-4 and TRBJ2-7; TRBD1 is a possible D gene (6 bases). Trimming shortened V by 6 bases and J by 2 bases, and 11 bases separated the two germline ends. The CDR3 sequence is 13 residues long. CDR3 loop: CASSLQGAYEQYF. CDR3 nucleotides: TGTGCCAGCAGCCTACAGGGCGCCTACGAGCAGTACTTC.

V is TRBV12-3 or TRBV12-4 and J is TRBJ1-1; no firm D call. V shed 8 bases and J shed 2 bases, with 6 bases lying between them. This CDR3 is built from 11 residues. This CDR3 reads CASGPNTEAFF. Here the CDR3 DNA reads TGTGCCAGCGGCCCCAACACTGAAGCTTTCTTT.

The genes are TRBV12-3 or TRBV12-4 and TRBJ2-5, with D unclear. V lost 5 bases and J 5 bases, leaving 6 bases between the germline ends. The CDR3 totals 11 residues. The CDR3 DNA is TGTGCCAGCAGTGGCTTGGAGACCCAGTACTTC. Translation gives CASSGLETQYF.

The CDR3 protein is CASSLLSGGYTF. The CDR3 nucleotides read TGTGCCAGCAGTTTACTCAGTGGTGGCTACACCTTC. V and J are TRBV12-3 or TRBV12-4 and TRBJ1-2; D remains ambiguous. The CDR3 is 12 residues long. Trimming shortened V by 2 bases and J by 7 bases, and 8 bases separated the two germline ends.

V gene TRBV11-2 combines with J gene TRBJ2-7; D not resolved. CDR3 length: 12 amino acids. V gave up 6 bases and J gave up 2 bases, with 8 bases separating them. The V gene's germline CDR1 is SGHAT and CDR2 FQNNGV. This CDR3 is CASSTRTYEQYF. In DNA, the CDR3 is TGTGCCAGCAGTACCAGGACCTACGAGCAGTACTTC. Drawing the rest from reference TRBV11-2 and TRBJ2-7, the complete variable domain is EAGVAQSPRYKIIEKRQSVAFWCNPISGHATLYWYQQILGQGPKLLIQFQNNGVVDDSQLPKDRFSAERLKGVDSTLKIQPAKLEDSAVYLCASSTRTYEQYFGPGTRLTVT.

V gene TRBV24-1 combines with J gene TRBJ2-2; 7 bases map to TRBD2. The V gene end was trimmed by 1 base and the J gene end by 0 bases; junction bases not matched to a gene: 4. Germline lookup yields CDR1 KGHDR and CDR2 SFDVKD. The CDR3 extends over 17 amino acids. CDR3 DNA sequence: TGTGCCACCAGTGATTTCGGGGGGACGTCGAACACCGGGGAGCTGTTTTTT. Amino acids: CATSDFGGTSNTGELFF.

The CDR3 is CASRPRLAGDQETQYF. For the CDR3, the DNA is TGTGCCAGCAGACCAAGACTAGCGGGGGACCAAGAGACCCAGTACTTC. The gene calls are TRBV11-2 and TRBJ2-5; 12 bases fit TRBD2. CDR1 SGHAT and CDR2 FQNNGV come from the germline V gene. The V and J ends lost 6 bases and 0 bases, in that order; junction bases with no gene match: 5. The CDR3 is 16 amino acids.

The CDR3 spells CASSQDRRRATEAFF. Written as DNA, the CDR3 is TGTGCCAGCAGCCAAGATCGACGGAGGGCCACTGAAGCTTTCTTT. The V gene is TRBV4-2, the J gene TRBJ1-1; no clear D gene. Germline V CDR1 and CDR2: LGHNA, YNFKEQ. The length of the CDR3 is 15 residues. V was cut by 0 bases and J by 4 bases, with 12 bases left in between.

The chain has TRBV28 and TRBJ2-7; a possible D gene is TRBD2 (6 bases). CDR3 length equals 14 residues. Trimming took off 6 bases at V and 2 bases at J, with 14 bases between the two ends. Germline V gene sequence: CDR1 MDHEN, CDR2 SYDVKM. The CDR3 sequence is CASRAPGGAYEQYF. In DNA form, the CDR3 reads TGTGCCAGCAGGGCCCCCGGAGGGGCCTACGAGCAGTACTTC.

This clone was seen more than once but under ten times. The chain links TRBV18 to TRBJ2-7; D might be TRBD2 (5 bases). V was pared by 0 bases and J by 5 bases, with 17 bases between. The CDR3 is made up of 16 amino acids. The germline gives CDR1 KGHSH, CDR2 LQKENI. The CDR3 is CASSPPGGTRRNEQYF. The DNA for the CDR3 is TGTGCCAGCTCACCACCGGGCGGAACGAGGAGGAACGAGCAGTACTTC.

The V gene is TRBV7-9, the J gene TRBJ2-7; the match to TRBD2 covers 9 bases. V dropped 1 base and J dropped 0; count of bases not matched to a gene: 13. The CDR3 sequence is 19 residues long. Looked up from germline, CDR1 is SEHNR and CDR2 is FQNEAQ (reference sequence). The CDR3 DNA is TGTGCCAGCAGCTTAGGCAGGGACACCGGGACTAGCTCCTCCTACGAGCAGTACTTC. It yields the protein CASSLGRDTGTSSSYEQYF.

The rearrangement uses TRBV5-6 and TRBJ1-1, with TRBD1 as a possible D gene (6 bases). Germline CDR1 and CDR2: SGHDT and YYEEEE. V was pared by 4 bases and J by 12 bases, with 16 bases between. The CDR3 extends over 12 amino acids. The CDR3 loop reads CASSALKGQPFF. CDR3 in DNA: TGTGCCAGCAGCGCCCTAAAGGGACAACCTTTCTTT.

CDR3 bases: TGTGCCTGGAGTGTACAGGCCCTGGAGGAAAAACTGTTTTTT. Translating gives CAWSVQALEEKLFF. The chain employs TRBV30 and TRBJ1-4; D might be TRBD1 (5 bases). CDR3 size: 14 residues. V shed 0 bases and J shed 8 bases, with 13 bases lying between them. Germline-derived CDR1 and CDR2 are GTSNPN and SVGIG (reference sequence). Full variable domain (rest looked up from reference TRBV30 and TRBJ1-4): SQTIHQWPATLVQPVGSPLSLECTVEGTSNPNLYWYRQAAGRGLQLLFYSVGIGQISSEVPQNLSASRPQDRQFILSSKKLLLSDSGFYLCAWSVQALEEKLFFGSGTQLSVL.

V gene TRBV9 combines with J gene TRBJ2-1; D may be TRBD2 (5 bases). CDR1 is SGDLS and CDR2 is YYNGEE in the germline V gene. The CDR3 totals 14 residues. V gave up 0 bases and J gave up 10 bases, with 14 bases separating them. CDR3 residues: CASSVVVGSLEQFF. CDR3 in DNA: TGTGCCAGCAGCGTAGTAGTTGGGAGCTTAGAGCAGTTCTTC.

The V and J genes are TRBV7-7 and TRBJ1-6; 9 bases fit TRBD1. V was clipped by 9 bases and J by 8 bases; unmatched bases: 20. Germline V lookup: CDR1 SSHAT, CDR2 FNYEAQ (reference sequence). The length of the CDR3 is 18 residues. The CDR3 protein is CARTPGTGYWGGDSPLHF. Written as DNA, the CDR3 is TGTGCCAGAACACCCGGGACAGGGTACTGGGGGGGGGATTCACCCCTCCACTTT.

The gene calls are TRBV2 and TRBJ2-3, with D perhaps matching TRBD2 (5 bases). The germline gives CDR1 SNHLY, CDR2 FYNNEI. The CDR3 has 15 amino acids. With 4 bases removed from V and 3 bases from J, the gap between germline ends came to 14 bases. CDR3: CASSGERLETDTQYF. DNA of the CDR3: TGTGCCAGCAGTGGTGAGCGGCTGGAGACAGATACGCAGTATTTT.